A single count supports the clone carrying this T cell receptor (beta chain). Repertoires were generated with immunoSEQ multiplex PCR, while TCRdb's copy carries only in-frame clones and drops some. Of fewer than 130,000 clones listed, roughly 92% are singletons. This specimen belongs to a study of T cell responses to AZD1222 COVID-19 vaccine. Germline V lookup: CDR1 SGHTA, CDR2 FQGNSA. V was trimmed by 5 bases and J by 1 base, leaving 14 bases between them. CDR3 length: 15 residues. The TCR sequence derives from an adult who received the AZD1222 COVID-19 vaccine. Sequences were derived from peripheral blood, sampled 28 days after the second AZD1222 dose. The rearrangement joins TRBV7-2 to TRBJ2-5; D possibly corresponds to TRBD1 (6 bases). CDR3 in DNA: TGTGCCAGCAGCCCGGACAGTGATCCCCAAGAGACCCAGTACTTC. Translated, it gives CASSPDSDPQETQYF.